This T cell receptor (beta chain) was identified during a study of blood T cell repertoires in COVID-19. On the study more broadly: The origin of the acute and convalescent COVID-19 samples was the United States, Italy and Spain.

Data came from immunoSEQ multiplex PCR; TCRdb stores just in-frame clones and leaves some out. Of 110,000 to 150,000 clones detected, less than 85% appear once; the ten largest clones hold 1.5% to 2%. This CDR3 spans 18 amino acids. Germline CDR1 reads SGHRS; CDR2 reads YFSETQ. Trimming left V 1 base short and J 6 bases short, with 25 bases between. Clinical history as reported by participants underpinned cohort assignment. Within the 2 weeks before study entry, each person in the exposed group met a COVID-19 case. Sequenced sample: PBMCs or T cells enriched from blood (not recorded which). The TCR was taken from a woman between 18 and 30 years old who had been exposed to COVID-19. The chain is built from TRBV5-1 and TRBJ1-1; maybe TRBD1 (5 bases). The CDR3 protein is CASSLTSPGPGSGPEAFF. In nucleotides, the CDR3 is TGCGCCAGCAGCTTGACCTCCCCAGGGCCTGGGTCAGGGCCTGAAGCTTTCTTT.